This paragraph reports one T cell receptor (beta chain). No antigen is known for it. Produced via immunoSEQ multiplex PCR; TCRdb's table is partial and in-frame only. Of 75,000 to 90,000 clones in the sample, 80% are singletons; the top ten hold less than 0.9%. These data are taken from a study of memory CD4+ T cells and cytomegalovirus serostatus. Study details: Healthy Belgian adult donors included 9 or 10 CMV-positive and some 25 CMV-negative people. The study's findings and limits: Of approximately 160 reported CMV TCRbeta sequences, 60 to 85 were found in memory CD4+ repertoires. Suggested: most of the CMV-linked TCR signature lies in CD4+ memory cells.

Single viable CD3+CD4+CD8-CD45RO+ cells were sorted as the memory CD4+ T cells. This CDR3 is 16 amino acids long. CDR1 is SGHRS, CDR2 YFSETQ, per germline. The V and J ends lost 4 bases and 5 bases respectively, with 22 bases between them. The V gene is TRBV5-1, the J gene TRBJ2-7; D assignment may be TRBD1 or TRBD2 (5 bases each). The sample comprised memory CD4+ T cells from blood. The clonotype originates from an adult in good health and CMV-seronegative. CDR3 DNA: TGCGCCAGCAGCGCCGGGACCACCTCCCGGCCCGACGAGCAGTACTTC. Its protein is CASSAGTTSRPDEQYF.